Below, 28 T cell receptor beta chains from the same sample are listed, as sequenced in a study of blood T cell repertoires in COVID-19. TCRdb keeps only in-frame clones here, not all; method: immunoSEQ multiplex PCR. The data show fewer than 350,000 clones, approximately 86% seen once. The sample comprised peripheral blood. The receptors were sampled from a young woman who had recovered from COVID-19.

V usage is TRBV29-1 and J usage is TRBJ2-7; D not certain. Trimming pared 4 bases from V and 2 bases from J, leaving 9 bases between. The CDR3 loop spans 12 amino acids. Germline values: CDR1 SQVTM, CDR2 ANQGSEA. The CDR3 sequence: CSVGVTTYEQYF. Written as DNA, the CDR3 is TGCAGCGTTGGAGTCACTACCTACGAGCAGTACTTC.

A single count supports this clone. The chain is built from TRBV5-6 and TRBJ1-1; weak D call: TRBD1 (6 bases). The CDR3 has 15 residues. Trimming shortened V by 4 bases and J by 4 bases, and 17 bases separated the two germline ends. Germline values: CDR1 SGHDT, CDR2 YYEEEE. The CDR3 region is CASSRPGTLLTEAFF. As DNA, the CDR3 is TGTGCCAGCAGCCGTCCCGGGACATTGCTCACTGAAGCTTTCTTT.

The V call is TRBV5-1, the J call TRBJ2-3; 7 bases align to TRBD1. This CDR3 comprises 14 residues. Germline loops: CDR1 SGHRS, CDR2 YFSETQ. V shed 2 bases, J shed 5 bases, and the junction held 5 bases outside the gene matches. The CDR3 sequence: CASSFEGAGDTQYF. CDR3 bases: TGCGCCAGCAGCTTTGAGGGGGCGGGAGATACGCAGTATTTT.

The V gene is TRBV7-9, the J gene TRBJ2-3, with a tentative D call TRBD1 (5 bases). V lost 8 bases, J lost 0 bases, and 18 bases lay in between. Germline-derived CDR1 and CDR2 are SEHNR and FQNEAQ (reference sequence). CDR3 length: 16 amino acids. The chain's CDR3 is CASRVGPGLSTDTQYF. The CDR3 nucleotides are TGTGCCAGCCGGGTGGGGCCAGGGTTGAGCACAGATACGCAGTATTTT.

A word on this clone: Other DNA sequences of this sample code for an identical CDR3. The rearrangement joins TRBV6-5 to TRBJ1-2; TRBD1 agrees at 7 bases. Germline V CDR1 and CDR2: MNHEY, SVGAGI. This CDR3 is 13 amino acids long. V was pared by 6 bases and J by 2 bases, with 3 bases of the junction left unmatched. This CDR3 is CASSRQGNYGYTF. In nucleotides, the CDR3 is TGTGCCAGCAGCCGACAGGGAAACTATGGCTACACCTTC.

There are a few counts of this clone. The chain couples TRBV19 to TRBJ1-5; 8 nucleotides match TRBD1. V shed 5 bases and J 0 bases; nucleotides not matched to a gene: 15. The CDR3 sequence is 19 residues long. Germline values: CDR1 LNHDA, CDR2 SQIVND (reference sequence). The CDR3 here is CASSVRTGTGKYSNQPQHF. The CDR3 coding sequence is TGTGCCAGTAGTGTGAGAACCGGGACAGGAAAATATAGCAATCAGCCCCAGCATTTT.

The rearrangement joins TRBV2 to TRBJ2-2; D perhaps matches TRBD2 (5 bases). Per the germline V gene, CDR1 is SNHLY and CDR2 is FYNNEI. Trimming cost V 7 bases and J 4 bases, with 10 bases left between them. CDR3 size: 13 residues. The CDR3 nucleotides are TGTGCCAGCAAGCAGCGGCTCACCGGGGAGCTGTTTTTT. Its translation: CASKQRLTGELFF.

The chain has TRBV5-1 and TRBJ1-1; TRBD1 is a possible D gene (5 bases). The V gene's germline CDR1 is SGHRS and CDR2 YFSETQ. This CDR3 spans 14 amino acids. V was pared by 0 bases and J by 10 bases, with 16 bases between. CDR3 protein: CASSLEGFPGLAFF. The CDR3 coding sequence is TGCGCCAGCAGCTTGGAGGGGTTTCCTGGGCTAGCTTTCTTT.

V gene TRBV9 combines with J gene TRBJ2-2; TRBD1 aligns across 7 bases. CDR1 is SGDLS and CDR2 is YYNGEE in the germline V gene. The CDR3 length is 14 residues. V was clipped by 4 bases and J by 3 bases; unmatched bases: 3. CDR3 loop: CASSLGTDTGELFF. In DNA, the CDR3 is TGTGCCAGCAGCCTTGGGACAGACACCGGGGAGCTGTTTTTT.

The J gene is TRBJ1-5, the V gene TRBV6-1, with D perhaps matching TRBD1 (6 bases). The CDR3 sequence is 14 residues long. Germline CDR1 and CDR2: MNHNS and SASEGT. Trimming removed 5 bases from V and 7 bases from J, with 15 bases in between. The CDR3 DNA is TGTGCCAGCAGTCCCCCCAAAAGGGGGCAGCCCCAGCATTTT. This sequence encodes CASSPPKRGQPQHF.

In DNA form, the CDR3 reads TGTGCCAGCAGCTTAGTGCAGGGAGAAGCTTTCTTT. Amino acid sequence: CASSLVQGEAFF. V and J are TRBV11-2 and TRBJ1-1, with TRBD1 as a possible D gene (5 bases). This CDR3 spans 12 amino acids. V shed 1 base and J shed 8 bases, with 8 bases lying between them. Germline V gene lookup returns CDR1 SGHAT and CDR2 FQNNGV.

This sequence joins TRBV19 and TRBJ2-7; tentatively, D is TRBD2 (6 bases). This CDR3 is 15 amino acids long. V shed 5 bases and J shed 0 bases, with 14 bases lying between them. Germline V lookup: CDR1 LNHDA, CDR2 SQIVND (reference sequence). The CDR3 sequence: CASSPDSGGSYEQYF. CDR3 sequence (DNA): TGTGCCAGTAGTCCGGACTCCGGGGGCTCCTACGAGCAGTACTTC.

The chain is built from TRBV7-8 and TRBJ1-3; D gene ambiguous. This CDR3 spans 14 amino acids. Germline V gene sequence: CDR1 SGHVS, CDR2 FQNEAQ. Trimming shortened V by 1 base and J by 2 bases, and 6 bases separated the two germline ends. The CDR3 sequence: CASSLESAGNTIYF. DNA of the CDR3: TGTGCCAGCAGCTTAGAATCGGCTGGAAACACCATATATTTT.

This clone came up a few times. The J gene is TRBJ1-2, the V gene TRBV7-2, with 8 bases that match TRBD1. The CDR3 is 14 residues long. From germline, CDR1 is SGHTA and CDR2 FQGNSA. The ends lost 4 bases at V and 8 bases at J; junction bases unmatched: 9. The DNA of the CDR3 is TGTGCCAGCAGCTCCCGACAGGGGACGGGCGGCTACACCTTC. Its translation: CASSSRQGTGGYTF.

The gene calls are TRBV6-5 and TRBJ1-2; perhaps TRBD1 as D (5 bases). Deletions cut 0 bases from V and 1 base from J, with 12 bases between. The CDR3 has 16 residues. The germline V gene has CDR1 MNHEY and CDR2 SVGAGI. CDR3 amino acids: CASSYSSLGDNYGYTF. The CDR3 DNA reads as TGTGCCAGCAGTTACTCGAGTTTAGGGGATAACTATGGCTACACCTTC.

The J gene is TRBJ2-3, the V gene TRBV19, with D perhaps matching TRBD1 (5 bases). V was trimmed by 2 bases and J by 6 bases, leaving 12 bases between them. From germline, CDR1 is LNHDA and CDR2 SQIVND (reference sequence). This CDR3 region has 14 residues. The CDR3 DNA is TGTGCCAGTAGTATAATGAGTAAGGGGGATACGCAGTATTTT. This encodes CASSIMSKGDTQYF.

The chain has TRBV19 and TRBJ1-2, with a weak D call TRBD1 (6 bases). The CDR3 consists of 15 residues. CDR1 LNHDA and CDR2 SQIVND come from the germline V gene (reference sequence). V gave up 1 base and J gave up 4 bases, with 13 bases separating them. As DNA, the CDR3 is TGTGCCAGTAGTATAGTTCTTGGACAGAGCTATGGCTACACCTTC. Translating it yields CASSIVLGQSYGYTF.

The chain combines TRBV11-3 with TRBJ2-2; 10 nucleotides align to TRBD2. J was trimmed by 6 bases and V by 5 bases; bases with no gene match: 0. This CDR3 has 13 residues. Germline V gene data show CDR1 as SGHNT and CDR2 as YENEEA. Written as DNA, the CDR3 is TGTGCCAGCAGCCTAGCGGGAGCCGGGGAGCTGTTTTTT. Amino acids: CASSLAGAGELFF.

The chain carries TRBV15 and TRBJ2-7; 10 nucleotides line up with TRBD2. The ends lost 3 bases at V and 3 bases at J; junction bases unmatched: 8. The CDR3 runs to 16 residues. Germline V gives CDR1 LNHNV, CDR2 YYDKDF (reference sequence). CDR3 DNA: TGTGCCACCAGCAGGGCAGCTAGCGGGGGCTTCTACGAGCAGTACTTC. It codes for CATSRAASGGFYEQYF.

V gene TRBV9 combines with J gene TRBJ1-2; 7 bases fit TRBD1. V dropped 0 bases and J dropped 3; count of bases not matched to a gene: 14. CDR1 is SGDLS and CDR2 is YYNGEE in the germline V gene. The CDR3 runs 18 residues. This CDR3 reads CASSVGVGEGAIYYGYTF. DNA for the CDR3: TGTGCCAGCAGCGTAGGGGTGGGAGAGGGGGCTATCTACTATGGCTACACCTTC.

The chain recombines TRBV27 with TRBJ2-4; D remains unclear. The ends were cut back, 7 bases at V and 0 bases at J, with 10 bases in the middle. The CDR3 is made up of 14 amino acids. The germline V gene encodes CDR1 MNHEY and CDR2 SMNVEV (reference sequence). CDR3 nucleotides: TGTGCCAGCATACTACACCTAGCCAAAAACATTCAGTACTTC. This codes for CASILHLAKNIQYF.

The gene calls are TRBV27 and TRBJ2-1, with 9 bases matching TRBD1. V lost 8 bases to trimming and J lost 9 bases; unmatched junction nucleotides: 17. The CDR3 totals 16 residues. In germline, CDR1 is MNHEY, CDR2 SMNVEV (reference sequence). This CDR3 reads CASGFSGTGIRAEQFF. CDR3 coding DNA: TGTGCCAGCGGGTTCTCCGGGACAGGGATTAGGGCTGAGCAGTTCTTC.

The V call is TRBV7-9, the J call TRBJ2-7, with a weak D call TRBD2 (6 bases). V dropped 2 bases and J dropped 5 bases, with 19 bases sitting between them. This CDR3 comprises 16 residues. CDR1 and CDR2 from the germline V gene are SEHNR and FQNEAQ (reference sequence). The chain's CDR3 is CASSLLGGRFSNEQYF. The DNA of the CDR3 is TGTGCCAGCAGCTTACTCGGGGGTCGGTTCAGCAACGAGCAGTACTTC.

The chain has TRBV12-5 and TRBJ2-1; TRBD2 might be the D (6 bases). Germline CDR1 and CDR2: LGHNT and FRNRAP. The CDR3 consists of 14 residues. The V and J ends lost 7 bases and 2 bases respectively, with 12 bases between them. The chain's CDR3 is CASALGTAYNEQFF. CDR3 DNA: TGTGCTAGTGCCCTCGGGACTGCCTACAATGAGCAGTTCTTC.

This chain connects TRBV7-9 to TRBJ2-7; D gene unclear. Germline values: CDR1 SEHNR, CDR2 FQNEAQ (reference sequence). V lost 5 bases to trimming and J lost 0 bases, with 8 bases between them. This CDR3 comprises 13 residues. DNA for the CDR3: TGTGCCAGCAGCCGCGCGAGCTCCTACGAGCAGTACTTC. Protein: CASSRASSYEQYF. The variable domain in full, with the rest retrieved from reference TRBV7-9 and TRBJ2-7, is DTGVSQNPRHKITKRGQNVTFRCDPISEHNRLYWYRQTLGQGPEFLTYFQNEAQLEKSRLLSDRFSAERPKGSFSTLEIQRTEQGDSAMYLCASSRASSYEQYFGPGTRLTVT.

The chain has TRBV30 and TRBJ2-7; 9 bases are shared with TRBD1. CDR1 is GTSNPN and CDR2 is SVGIG in the germline V gene (reference sequence). With 1 base clipped from V and 3 bases from J, the junction kept 7 bases outside the gene matches. The CDR3 has 15 amino acids. CDR3 amino acids: CAWSDRGRGVYEQYF. Written as DNA, the CDR3 is TGTGCCTGGAGTGACAGGGGGCGAGGAGTCTACGAGCAGTACTTC.

The chain couples TRBV30 to TRBJ1-1, with 7 bases fitting TRBD1. Germline assignment: CDR1 GTSNPN and CDR2 SVGIG (reference sequence). The CDR3 contains 17 residues. Trimming at V came to 3 bases and at J to 3 bases, leaving 16 bases not matched to a gene. The CDR3 here is CAWSAWRGPNTDTEAFF. CDR3 sequence (DNA): TGTGCCTGGAGCGCATGGAGGGGGCCAAACACCGACACTGAAGCTTTCTTT.

The sample holds one count of this clone. The chain couples TRBV30 to TRBJ1-1, with D unresolved. The CDR3 is 13 amino acids. Trimming took 4 bases from V and 0 from J, leaving 9 bases between them. Germline V gives CDR1 GTSNPN, CDR2 SVGIG (reference sequence). CDR3 residues: CAWTELMNTEAFF. DNA for the CDR3: TGTGCCTGGACGGAGCTCATGAACACTGAAGCTTTCTTT.